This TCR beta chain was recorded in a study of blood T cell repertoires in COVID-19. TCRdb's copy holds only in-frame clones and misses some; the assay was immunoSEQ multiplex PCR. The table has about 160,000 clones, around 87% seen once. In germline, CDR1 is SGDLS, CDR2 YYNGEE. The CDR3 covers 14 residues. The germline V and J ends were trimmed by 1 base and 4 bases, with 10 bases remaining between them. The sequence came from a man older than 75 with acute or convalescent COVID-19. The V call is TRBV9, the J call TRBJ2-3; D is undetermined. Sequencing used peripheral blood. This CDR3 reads CASSVLPGADTQYF. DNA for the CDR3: TGTGCCAGCAGCGTATTACCAGGCGCAGATACGCAGTATTTT.